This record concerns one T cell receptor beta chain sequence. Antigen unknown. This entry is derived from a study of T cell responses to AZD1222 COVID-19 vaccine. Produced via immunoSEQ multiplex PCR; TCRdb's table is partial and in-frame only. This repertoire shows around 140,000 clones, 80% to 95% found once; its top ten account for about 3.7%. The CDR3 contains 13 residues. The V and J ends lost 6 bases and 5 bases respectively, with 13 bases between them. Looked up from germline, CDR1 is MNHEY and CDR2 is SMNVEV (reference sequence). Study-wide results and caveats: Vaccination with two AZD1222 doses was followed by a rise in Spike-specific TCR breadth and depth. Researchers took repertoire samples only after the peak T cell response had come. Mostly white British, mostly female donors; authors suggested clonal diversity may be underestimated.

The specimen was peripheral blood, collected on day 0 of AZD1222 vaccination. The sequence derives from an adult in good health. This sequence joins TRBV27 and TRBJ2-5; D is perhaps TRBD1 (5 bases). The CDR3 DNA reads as TGTGCCAGCAGGGACACCCTGGGGGAGACCCAGTACTTC. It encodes CASRDTLGETQYF.